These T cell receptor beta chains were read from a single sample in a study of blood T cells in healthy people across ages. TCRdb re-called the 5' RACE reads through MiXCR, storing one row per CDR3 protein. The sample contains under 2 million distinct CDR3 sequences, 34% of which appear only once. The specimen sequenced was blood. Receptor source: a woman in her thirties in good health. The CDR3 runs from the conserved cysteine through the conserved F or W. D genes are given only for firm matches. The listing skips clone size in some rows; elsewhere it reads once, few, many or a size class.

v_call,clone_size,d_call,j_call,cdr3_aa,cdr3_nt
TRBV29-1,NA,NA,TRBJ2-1,CSVSLQGNEQFF,TGCAGCGTTTCCCTCCAGGGCAATGAGCAGTTCTTC
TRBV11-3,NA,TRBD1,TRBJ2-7,CASSPGTGFINEQYF,TGTGCCAGCAGCCCCGGGACAGGGTTTATCAACGAGCAGTACTTC
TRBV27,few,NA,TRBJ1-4,CASSFEGMDEKLFF,TGTGCCAGCAGTTTTGAGGGGATGGATGAAAAACTGTTTTTT
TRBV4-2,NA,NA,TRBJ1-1,CASSQDLKNTEAFF,TGTGCCAGCAGCCAAGACTTAAAGAACACTGAAGCTTTCTTT
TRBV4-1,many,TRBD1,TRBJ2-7,CASSPLGTGDSYEQYF,TGCGCCAGCAGCCCCCTAGGAACAGGGGACTCCTACGAGCAGTACTTC
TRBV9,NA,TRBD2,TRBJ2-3,CASSQGLAENTDTQYF,TGTGCCAGCAGTCAGGGACTAGCGGAGAACACAGATACGCAGTATTTT
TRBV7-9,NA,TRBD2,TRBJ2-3,CASSPRWASGRRLDTQYF,TGTGCCAGCAGCCCCCGGTGGGCTAGCGGGAGAAGACTGGATACGCAGTATTTT
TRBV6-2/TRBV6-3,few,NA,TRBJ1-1,CASSSPPAFSNTEAFF,TGTGCCAGCAGTTCCCCTCCGGCGTTCTCTAACACTGAAGCTTTCTTT
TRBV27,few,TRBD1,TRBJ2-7,CASSFPGQGVYEQYF,TGTGCCAGCAGTTTTCCGGGACAGGGGGTTTACGAGCAGTACTTC
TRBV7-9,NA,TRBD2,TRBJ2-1,CASSTSLASYYNEQFF,TGTGCCAGCAGCACCTCACTAGCGTCGTACTACAATGAGCAGTTCTTC
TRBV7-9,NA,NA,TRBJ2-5,CASSSYAWLQETQYF,TGTGCCAGCAGCTCTTACGCATGGTTACAAGAGACCCAGTACTTC
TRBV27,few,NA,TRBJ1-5,CASSSRRGGENQPQHF,TGTGCCAGCAGTTCCCGACGCGGGGGGGAAAATCAGCCCCAGCATTTT
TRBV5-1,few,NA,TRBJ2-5,CASSLSTRRETQYF,TGCGCCAGCAGCTTATCGACTAGGCGGGAGACCCAGTACTTC
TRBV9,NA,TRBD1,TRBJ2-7,CASRETGTTYEQYF,TGTGCCAGCAGAGAGACAGGGACCACCTACGAGCAGTACTTC
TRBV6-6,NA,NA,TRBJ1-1,CASSYLERGSVNTEAFF,TGTGCCAGCAGTTACCTGGAGAGGGGTAGTGTGAACACTGAAGCTTTCTTT
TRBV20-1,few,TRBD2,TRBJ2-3,CSAGTSGALGTDTQYF,TGCAGTGCTGGGACTAGCGGAGCCCTGGGCACAGATACGCAGTATTTT
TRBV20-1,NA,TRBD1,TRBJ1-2,CSSIGPQGAKDYGYTF,TGCAGTTCAATAGGCCCCCAGGGGGCAAAGGACTATGGCTACACCTTC
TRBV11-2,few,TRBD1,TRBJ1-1,CASSSGQGGYEAFF,TGTGCCAGCAGCTCCGGGCAGGGGGGTTATGAAGCTTTCTTT
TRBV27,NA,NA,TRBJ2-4,CASKPQGLSNIQYF,TGTGCCAGCAAACCTCAGGGACTCTCAAACATTCAGTACTTC
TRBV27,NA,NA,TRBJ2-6,CASSPESGANVLTF,TGTGCCAGCAGTCCGGAATCAGGGGCCAACGTCCTGACTTTC
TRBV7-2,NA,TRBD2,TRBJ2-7,CASSLGAGGPREQYF,TGTGCCAGCAGCTTAGGGGCGGGGGGGCCTCGAGAGCAGTACTTC
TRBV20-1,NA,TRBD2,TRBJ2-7,CSAFRTSGAYEQYF,TGCAGTGCTTTCCGGACTAGCGGGGCCTACGAACAGTACTTC
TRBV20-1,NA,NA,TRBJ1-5,CSAREPRGDQPQHF,TGCAGTGCTAGAGAACCCCGGGGTGATCAGCCCCAGCATTTT
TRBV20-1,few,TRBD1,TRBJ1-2,CSASKGQVQTHGYTF,TGCAGTGCTAGTAAGGGACAGGTCCAAACACATGGCTACACCTTC
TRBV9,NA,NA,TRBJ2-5,CASSPPESETQYF,TGTGCCAGCAGCCCCCCAGAATCCGAGACCCAGTACTTC
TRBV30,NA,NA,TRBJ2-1,CAWSVLGRENNEQFF,TGTGCCTGGAGTGTACTGGGACGAGAAAACAATGAGCAGTTCTTC
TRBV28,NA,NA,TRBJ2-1,CASSLVQGSGGEQFF,TGTGCCAGCAGTTTAGTTCAGGGATCGGGCGGTGAGCAGTTCTTC
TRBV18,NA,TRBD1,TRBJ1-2,CASSPLGQADNGYTF,TGTGCCAGCTCACCGCTGGGACAGGCAGACAATGGCTACACCTTC
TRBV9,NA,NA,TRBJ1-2,CASSSRIANYGYTF,TGTGCCAGCAGCTCCCGAATTGCTAACTATGGCTACACCTTC
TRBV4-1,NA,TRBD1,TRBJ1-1,CASSQDPGQKEAFF,TGCGCCAGCAGCCAAGACCCGGGACAGAAGGAAGCTTTCTTT
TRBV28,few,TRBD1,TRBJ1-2,CASSPSTGGVLGYTF,TGTGCCAGCAGTCCTTCGACAGGGGGCGTTCTTGGCTACACCTTC
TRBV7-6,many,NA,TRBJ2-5,CASSLAKTQETQYF,TGTGCCAGCAGCTTAGCCAAGACCCAAGAGACCCAGTACTTC
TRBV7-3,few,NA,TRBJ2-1,CASSPYRSGKNEQFF,TGTGCCAGCAGCCCATATAGGTCAGGGAAGAATGAGCAGTTCTTC
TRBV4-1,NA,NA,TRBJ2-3,CASSPPRGPHAQYF,TGCGCCAGCAGCCCACCGCGGGGGCCCCATGCGCAGTATTTT
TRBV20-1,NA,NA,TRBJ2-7,CSARDSFSLGYEQYF,TGCAGTGCTAGAGATAGTTTCTCATTGGGCTACGAGCAGTACTTC
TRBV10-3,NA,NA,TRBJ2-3,CAISESGRSTDTRYF,TGTGCCATCAGTGAGTCTGGCCGTAGCACAGATACGCGGTATTTT
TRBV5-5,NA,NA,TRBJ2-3,CASDRAGGTDTQYF,TGTGCCAGCGACCGGGCCGGGGGCACAGATACGCAGTATTTT
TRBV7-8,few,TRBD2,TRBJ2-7,CASSPEGSGSPYEQYF,TGTGCCAGCAGCCCAGAAGGTAGCGGGAGCCCCTACGAGCAGTACTTC
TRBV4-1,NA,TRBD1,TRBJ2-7,CASSQAEGQVSYEQYF,TGCGCCAGCAGCCAAGCGGAAGGACAGGTCTCCTACGAGCAGTACTTC
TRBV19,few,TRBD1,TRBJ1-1,CASSTRFRDRYTEAFF,TGTGCCAGTAGCACCAGATTCCGGGACAGATACACTGAAGCTTTCTTT
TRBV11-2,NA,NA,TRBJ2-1,CANSLAENEQFF,TGTGCCAACAGCTTAGCGGAGAATGAGCAGTTCTTC
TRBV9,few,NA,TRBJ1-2,CASGGRSNYGYTF,TGTGCCAGCGGCGGACGGAGTAACTATGGCTACACCTTC
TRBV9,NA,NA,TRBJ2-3,CASNVRGDTDTQYF,TGTGCCAGCAACGTAAGGGGAGACACAGATACGCAGTATTTT
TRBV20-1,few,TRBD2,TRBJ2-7,CSATLAGQFYEQYF,TGCAGTGCGACACTAGCGGGACAGTTCTACGAGCAGTACTTC
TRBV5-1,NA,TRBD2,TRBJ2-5,CASSLLTSGVGETQYF,TGCGCCAGCAGCTTACTGACTAGCGGGGTGGGAGAGACCCAGTACTTC
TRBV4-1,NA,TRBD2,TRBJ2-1,CASSQDLGGEQFF,TGCGCCAGCAGCCAAGATCTGGGGGGGGAGCAGTTCTTC
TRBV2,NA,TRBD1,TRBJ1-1,CASSDTGEGTEAFF,TGTGCCAGCAGTGACACAGGGGAGGGCACTGAAGCTTTCTTT
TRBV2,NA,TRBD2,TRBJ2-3,CASSEARREGTDTQYF,TGTGCCAGCAGTGAAGCGCGGAGGGAGGGTACAGATACGCAGTATTTT
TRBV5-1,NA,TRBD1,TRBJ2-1,CASSLETGYEQFF,TGCGCCAGCAGCTTGGAGACAGGGTATGAGCAGTTCTTC
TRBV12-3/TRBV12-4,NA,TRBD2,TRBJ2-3,CASRFGGTSTDAQYF,TGTGCCAGCAGGTTCGGCGGGACTAGCACAGATGCGCAATATTTT
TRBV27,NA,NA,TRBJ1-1,CASSSLGTNTEAFF,TGTGCCAGCAGTTCGCTCGGTACTAACACTGAAGCTTTCTTT
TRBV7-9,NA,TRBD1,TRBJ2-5,CASSLWTGGPETQYF,TGTGCCAGCAGCTTGTGGACAGGGGGCCCAGAGACCCAGTACTTC
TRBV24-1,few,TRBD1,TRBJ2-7,CATSQGDYEQYF,TGTGCCACCAGTCAGGGGGACTACGAGCAGTACTTC
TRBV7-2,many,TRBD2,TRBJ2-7,CASSAEGLAGTYEQYF,TGTGCCAGCAGCGCGGAAGGACTAGCGGGGACGTACGAGCAGTACTTC